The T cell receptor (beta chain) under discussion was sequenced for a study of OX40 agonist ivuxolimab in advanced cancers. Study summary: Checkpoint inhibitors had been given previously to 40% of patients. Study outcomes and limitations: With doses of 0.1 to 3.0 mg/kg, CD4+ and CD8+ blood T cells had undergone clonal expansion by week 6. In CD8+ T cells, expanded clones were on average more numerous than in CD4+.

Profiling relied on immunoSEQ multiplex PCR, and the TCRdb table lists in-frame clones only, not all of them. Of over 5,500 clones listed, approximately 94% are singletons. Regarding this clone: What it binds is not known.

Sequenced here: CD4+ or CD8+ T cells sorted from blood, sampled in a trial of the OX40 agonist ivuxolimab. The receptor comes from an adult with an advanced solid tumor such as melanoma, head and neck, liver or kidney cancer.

In DNA form, the CDR3 reads TGTGCCAGCAGCTCAGGACAGCGCCAAGAGACCCAGTACTTC. Encoded protein: CASSSGQRQETQYF. V and J are TRBV5-8 and TRBJ2-5; perhaps TRBD1 as D (6 bases). Trimming took 3 bases from V and 1 from J, leaving 10 bases between them. This CDR3 is built from 14 residues. Germline lookup yields CDR1 SGHTS and CDR2 YDEGEE.